This T cell receptor (beta chain) was captured in a study of T cell repertoires in cytomegalovirus infection (dated by TCRdb to about 2019). Describing the broader study: Recently identified HLA-C-restricted CMV epitopes, whose presentation resists viral immunomodulation, were targeted by peptide stimulations together with well-studied HLA-B-restricted epitopes. The HLA type of each donor mattered for the analysis, because public TCR beta signatures pointed to carriage of CMV infection along with the matching HLA type. Results the study describes overall, beyond this receptor: In both this cohort and an independent roughly 400-donor cohort, the cumulative frequency of public TCR beta family members distinguished carriers of CMV infection plus the relevant HLA type. The ex vivo response was dominated by HLA-C-restricted CMV-specific TCR beta clonotypes, which also provided the single most frequent clonotype in two of eight donors.

Instrument used: Illumina HiSeq 1500. TCRdb ran its own pipeline on the public reads, namely fastp trimming at Q25 and MiXCR clone calling, and kept in-frame beta chains. CDR3 protein duplicates are merged, each entry listing the most common genes and DNA. The sample includes 80,000 to 95,000 distinct CDR3 sequences, with 25% to 30% observed a single time. About 65% of the sample belongs to the ten largest clones. The CDR3 measures 15 amino acids from cysteine to phenylalanine. The read is trimmed to its CDR3 DNA, 45 bases read in frame from base 1. For CDR1 and CDR2, the germline V gene lists SGDLS and YYNGEE. V was cut back by 0 bases and J by 4 bases, leaving a gap of 14 bases between them. This clonotype was recorded at least ten times. Its cognate antigen has yet to be identified. No much larger clone exists at a distance of one base, and base qualities are not known. The treatment or condition label on this specimen signifies: in vitro stimulation with specific CMV peptide epitopes to enrich CMV-specific T cells.

This TCR was sampled from a human donor in good health (CMV status not recorded). Some clones in this sample may be carry-over from other donors' samples. Here the sequenced sample was CD8+ T cells from cultured PBMCs, taken from culture after CMV antigen stimulation. The rearranged segments are TRBV9 and TRBJ2-7; no D segment can be confidently identified. The nucleotide sequence reads as follows: TGTGCCAGCAGCGTAGGTTTAAGCATGGTATACGAGCAGTACTTC. Its coded protein is CASSVGLSMVYEQYF.